These 28 T cell receptor beta chains were all obtained from the same sample, sequenced in a study of shared clonotypes between healthy human individuals. Profiled with immunoSEQ multiplex PCR; TCRdb holds only in-frame clones, not every one. The sample includes 2 million to 3 million clones, over 85% seen only once; the top ten take roughly 0.39%. The sequenced material came from naive CD4+ T cells from PBMCs. Regarding subset: CD45RA+ positively selected. These receptors were collected from a man younger than 30 in good health. Some clones in this sample may be carry-over from other donors' samples.

This clone was recorded once. The V call is TRBV9, the J call TRBJ1-1; D is unclear. Germline V gene data show CDR1 as SGDLS and CDR2 as YYNGEE. Trimming left V 0 bases short and J 13 bases short, with 10 bases between. The CDR3 is 11 amino acids. CDR3 sequence (DNA): TGTGCCAGCAGCGTAGGGGTGAAGCTTTTCTTT. Translating it yields CASSVGVKLFF.

The table lists this clone with a count of one. The V and J genes are TRBV7-9 and TRBJ2-1, with 8 positions matching TRBD1. CDR3 length: 14 residues. Germline trimming cut 5 bases from V and 5 bases from J; bases unmatched to any gene: 5. CDR1 is SEHNR and CDR2 is FQNEAQ in the germline V gene (reference sequence). The CDR3 spells CASSARDRNNEQFF. The CDR3 region has the DNA TGTGCCAGCAGCGCCCGGGACAGGAACAATGAGCAGTTCTTC. Full variable domain (rest looked up from reference TRBV7-9 and TRBJ2-1): DTGVSQNPRHKITKRGQNVTFRCDPISEHNRLYWYRQTLGQGPEFLTYFQNEAQLEKSRLLSDRFSAERPKGSFSTLEIQRTEQGDSAMYLCASSARDRNNEQFFGPGTRLTVL.

A word on this clone: Other DNA sequences in the same sample also yield this CDR3. This chain uses TRBV7-2 with TRBJ2-2, with TRBD2 as a possible D gene (5 bases). CDR1 and CDR2 from the germline V gene are SGHTA and FQGNSA. V dropped 5 bases and J dropped 1 base, with 11 bases sitting between them. The CDR3 runs 15 residues. CDR3 sequence reads: CASSPRGVNTGELFF. The CDR3 coding sequence is TGTGCCAGCAGCCCCCGGGGAGTGAACACCGGGGAGCTGTTTTTT.

CDR3 amino acids: CASSNRDGITDTQYF. As DNA, the CDR3 is TGCGCCAGCTCCAACCGGGACGGAATCACAGATACGCAGTATTTT. V is TRBV5-1 and J is TRBJ2-3; possibly TRBD1 or TRBD2 for D (5 bases each). V lost 7 bases and J lost 2, with 17 bases in between. CDR3 length: 15 amino acids. Germline V gene sequence: CDR1 SGHRS, CDR2 YFSETQ.

In this sample, this clone turned up once. The chain's CDR3 is CASSPPFRVAGELFF. DNA of the CDR3: TGTGCCAGCTCACCACCGTTCCGGGTAGCCGGGGAGCTGTTTTTT. The chain links TRBV18 to TRBJ2-2, with D unclear. The germline V gene encodes CDR1 KGHSH and CDR2 LQKENI. There are 15 residues in the CDR3. V lost 0 bases and J lost 6, with 11 bases in between.

The genes are TRBV7-9 and TRBJ1-2; the D gene is possibly TRBD1 (5 bases). With 3 bases removed from V and 5 bases from J, the gap between germline ends came to 13 bases. CDR3 length equals 14 residues. CDR1 SEHNR and CDR2 FQNEAQ come from the germline V gene (reference sequence). The CDR3 protein is CASSFDRGRYGYTF. The CDR3 bases are TGTGCCAGCAGCTTCGACAGAGGGAGGTATGGCTACACCTTC. The variable domain in full, with the rest retrieved from reference TRBV7-9 and TRBJ1-2, is DTGVSQNPRHKITKRGQNVTFRCDPISEHNRLYWYRQTLGQGPEFLTYFQNEAQLEKSRLLSDRFSAERPKGSFSTLEIQRTEQGDSAMYLCASSFDRGRYGYTFGSGTRLTVV.

The V and J genes are TRBV7-2 and TRBJ1-2, with D uncertain. This CDR3 is 13 amino acids long. Trimming pared 2 bases from V and 4 bases from J, leaving 8 bases between. Germline V gene lookup returns CDR1 SGHTA and CDR2 FQGNSA. This CDR3 reads CASSLRSPYGYTF. The DNA of the CDR3 is TGTGCCAGCAGCTTAAGGAGCCCCTATGGCTACACCTTC.

The V gene is TRBV6-5, the J gene TRBJ1-5; D unclear. Trimming took 5 bases from V and 2 from J, leaving 10 bases between them. Looked up from germline, CDR1 is MNHEY and CDR2 is SVGAGI. The CDR3 runs to 14 residues. The CDR3 coding sequence is TGTGCCAGCAGTCTTCAGGCGGGCAATCAGCCCCAGCATTTT. It codes for CASSLQAGNQPQHF.

The V call is TRBV7-3, the J call TRBJ2-1, with 9 positions matching TRBD2. CDR3 length: 15 amino acids. CDR1 and CDR2 (germline): SGHTA, FQGTGA. The ends lost 3 bases at V and 5 bases at J; junction bases unmatched: 5. For the CDR3, the DNA is TGTGCCAGCAGCTTCCAGGCTAGCGGGAACAATGAGCAGTTCTTC. Translated: CASSFQASGNNEQFF.

The rearrangement uses TRBV5-1 and TRBJ1-2; D may be TRBD1 (5 bases). Germline CDR1 reads SGHRS; CDR2 reads YFSETQ. The CDR3 has 15 amino acids. V lost 2 bases, J lost 2 bases, and 13 bases lay in between. CDR3 nucleotides: TGCGCCAGCAGCTTCCAGGGCGCCGGGAACTATGGCTACACCTTC. Encoded protein: CASSFQGAGNYGYTF.

This chain uses TRBV5-1 with TRBJ1-5; no clear D gene. V was shortened by 2 bases and J by 5 bases, with 8 bases between the two germline ends. The CDR3 runs 13 residues. The germline V gene has CDR1 SGHRS and CDR2 YFSETQ. As DNA, the CDR3 is TGCGCCAGCAGCTTCGGACCCGATCAGCCCCAGCATTTT. Translated, it gives CASSFGPDQPQHF.

The J gene is TRBJ2-1, the V gene TRBV5-1; 7 bases match TRBD2. The CDR3 length is 15 residues. V lost 4 bases and J lost 2; bases outside the gene matches: 6. In germline, CDR1 is SGHRS, CDR2 YFSETQ. DNA of the CDR3: TGCGCCAGCAGCCGGAGCGGGGAGACCTACAATGAGCAGTTCTTC. Amino acid sequence: CASSRSGETYNEQFF. The variable domain in full, with the rest retrieved from reference TRBV5-1 and TRBJ2-1, is KAGVTQTPRYLIKTRGQQVTLSCSPISGHRSVSWYQQTPGQGLQFLFEYFSETQRNKGNFPGRFSGRQFSNSRSEMNVSTLELGDSALYLCASSRSGETYNEQFFGPGTRLTVL.

This clone was observed a single time. The chain recombines TRBV11-2 with TRBJ2-7; D not certain. Germline CDR1 and CDR2: SGHAT and FQNNGV. V dropped 0 bases and J dropped 2 bases, with 11 bases sitting between them. CDR3 length: 15 residues. The CDR3 nucleotides are TGTGCCAGCAGCTTAGAACGGACCGGCGCCTACGAGCAGTACTTC. Its protein product is CASSLERTGAYEQYF.

The chain links TRBV27 to TRBJ1-2; D possibly corresponds to TRBD1 (6 bases). The V gene's germline CDR1 is MNHEY and CDR2 SMNVEV (reference sequence). Deletions cut 8 bases from V and 6 bases from J, with 16 bases between. The CDR3 is 13 amino acids. CDR3 bases: TGTGCCAGCGCCACAAGGGGGGGTAATGGCTACACCTTC. This gives the protein CASATRGGNGYTF.

The DNA of the CDR3 is TGTGCCAGCAGCCTCGGGGTTGCGGATGGCTACACCTTC. Its translation: CASSLGVADGYTF. The rearrangement joins TRBV5-4 to TRBJ1-2, with D uncertain. Trimming pared 4 bases from V and 6 bases from J, leaving 13 bases between. The germline CDR1 and CDR2 sequences are SGHNT and YYREEE (reference sequence). The CDR3 extends over 13 amino acids.

The chain has TRBV15 and TRBJ2-3; D not certain. Deletions cut 0 bases from V and 4 bases from J, with 11 bases between. Looked up from germline, CDR1 is LNHNV and CDR2 is YYDKDF (reference sequence). The CDR3 has 15 amino acids. The CDR3 DNA sequence: TGTGCCACCAGCAGAGATGGAAGAGGAGCAGATACGCAGTATTTT. Protein product: CATSRDGRGADTQYF.

A word on this clone: Other DNA sequences from this sample encode an identical CDR3 as well. CDR3 residues: CASSFSGNYGYTF. The CDR3 region has the DNA TGTGCCAGCAGCTTTTCTGGGAACTATGGCTACACCTTC. The rearrangement links TRBV5-4 to TRBJ1-2; the D is unclear. V was cut by 2 bases and J by 2 bases, with 7 bases left in between. This CDR3 has 13 amino acids. The V gene's germline CDR1 is SGHNT and CDR2 YYREEE (reference sequence).

The chain links TRBV19 to TRBJ2-1; 12 bases match TRBD2. The CDR3 is 14 amino acids. Per the germline V gene, CDR1 is LNHDA and CDR2 is SQIVND (reference sequence). V was clipped by 7 bases and J by 5 bases; unmatched bases: 3. The CDR3 spells CASTLAGGNNEQFF. In DNA, the CDR3 is TGTGCCAGTACCCTAGCGGGAGGGAACAATGAGCAGTTCTTC.

As DNA, the CDR3 is TGTGCCAGCAGCACGGGACTAGCGGGAGTTCGCGAGCAGTACTTC. Amino acids: CASSTGLAGVREQYF. The chain combines TRBV28 with TRBJ2-7; 14 bases fit TRBD2. CDR3 length: 15 residues. The V and J ends lost 6 bases and 6 bases, in that order; junction bases with no gene match: 7. Germline V gives CDR1 MDHEN, CDR2 SYDVKM.

The chain employs TRBV28 and TRBJ2-3; tentative D call: TRBD2 (5 bases). CDR3 length: 15 residues. V lost 7 bases and J lost 0, with 14 bases in between. Germline lookup yields CDR1 MDHEN and CDR2 SYDVKM. The CDR3 region is CASTPGQRSTDTQYF. The CDR3 DNA is TGTGCCAGCACCCCCGGGCAGCGGAGCACAGATACGCAGTATTTT.

The chain links TRBV30 to TRBJ2-7, with 7 bases fitting TRBD1. Germline V gene lookup returns CDR1 GTSNPN and CDR2 SVGIG (reference sequence). V lost 3 bases to trimming and J lost 4 bases; unmatched junction nucleotides: 12. CDR3 length equals 15 residues. The CDR3: CAWSRLRGRLYEQYF. CDR3 coding DNA: TGTGCCTGGAGCCGTTTGAGGGGGCGACTTTACGAGCAGTACTTC.

The chain carries TRBV19 and TRBJ1-5; tentative D call: TRBD1 (6 bases). V was trimmed by 10 bases and J by 0 bases, leaving 13 bases between them. From germline, CDR1 is LNHDA and CDR2 SQIVND (reference sequence). The CDR3 consists of 14 residues. CDR3 amino acids: CATVDSYSNQPQHF. CDR3 nucleotide sequence: TGTGCCACTGTGGACAGTTATAGCAATCAGCCCCAGCATTTT.

The J gene is TRBJ2-1, the V gene TRBV7-7; tentatively, D is TRBD1 (7 bases). V was clipped by 2 bases and J by 7 bases, with 12 bases between them. The CDR3 spans 14 residues. Germline CDR1 SSHAT, CDR2 FNYEAQ (reference sequence). The CDR3 sequence: CASSLLTGRNEQFF. The CDR3 DNA sequence: TGTGCCAGCAGCTTACTGACAGGGAGGAATGAGCAGTTCTTC.

The rearrangement uses TRBV5-6 and TRBJ1-1; 7 nucleotides line up with TRBD1. This CDR3 region has 14 residues. Germline CDR1 and CDR2: SGHDT and YYEEEE. Trimming removed 4 bases from V and 2 bases from J; junction bases left unmatched: 5. CDR3 residues: CASSPGQVNTEAFF. CDR3 nucleotides: TGTGCCAGCAGCCCTGGACAGGTAAACACTGAAGCTTTCTTT.

The chain is built from TRBV7-2 and TRBJ2-6, with TRBD2 identical over 10 bases. V lost 4 bases, J lost 2 bases, and 2 bases stayed unmatched. The CDR3 covers 16 residues. The germline CDR1 and CDR2 sequences are SGHTA and FQGNSA. Here the CDR3 reads CASSYLAGAGANVLTF. Written as DNA, the CDR3 is TGTGCCAGCAGCTACCTAGCGGGAGCTGGGGCCAACGTCCTGACTTTC. Looking up the rest from reference TRBV7-2 and TRBJ2-6 gives the full variable domain: GAGVSQSPSNKVTEKGKDVELRCDPISGHTALYWYRQSLGQGLEFLIYFQGNSAPDKSGLPSDRFSAERTGGSVSTLTIQRTQQEDSAVYLCASSYLAGAGANVLTFGAGSRLTVL.

The chain couples TRBV21-1 to TRBJ2-5; the D call TRBD2 from the table was never checked on the DNA. TRBV21-1 corresponds to a pseudogene. The length of the CDR3 is 19 residues. This CDR3 is CASSKVGGTSGRKQETQYF. The CDR3 DNA reads as TGTGCCAGCAGCAAAGTTGGGGGGACTAGCGGGAGAAAGCAAGAGACCCAGTACTTC.

V gene TRBV18 combines with J gene TRBJ2-2, with D possibly matching TRBD1 (5 bases). The CDR3 runs 16 residues. Germline values: CDR1 KGHSH, CDR2 LQKENI. Trimming cost V 2 bases and J 5 bases, with 15 bases left between them. The CDR3 DNA follows: TGTGCCAGCTCACCAAGATCTGGGGCACCAACCGGGGAGCTGTTTTTT. This codes for CASSPRSGAPTGELFF.

The CDR3 DNA sequence: TGTGCCAGCCGGGACAGCCTAATCCCGGCTTACTCCTCCTACGAGCAGTACTTC. As protein: CASRDSLIPAYSSYEQYF. The rearrangement links TRBV18 to TRBJ2-7, with TRBD1 matching over 7 bases. J was trimmed by 0 bases and V by 8 bases; bases with no gene match: 19. CDR3 length equals 18 residues. Germline lookup yields CDR1 KGHSH and CDR2 LQKENI.